This is a list of T cell receptor beta chains from one sample in a study of T cells in localized non-small cell lung cancer. Profiled with immunoSEQ multiplex PCR; TCRdb holds only in-frame clones, not every one. The sample holds approximately 83,000 clones, 85% to 90% seen once. The material was peripheral blood, obtained before any cancer treatment. The receptors originated from a woman aged 40-70 years with stage I squamous cell lung carcinoma. CDR3s leave out the opening cysteine and the closing phenylalanine or tryptophan.

j_call | v_call | cdr3_aa
TRBJ1-5 | TRBV7-2 | ASSFANQPQH
TRBJ1-6 | TRBV9 | ASSVFDSSYNSPLH
TRBJ2-6 | TRBV27 | ASSWPGANVLT
TRBJ2-7 | TRBV19 | ASTGLTYEQY
TRBJ2-7 | TRBV7-9 | ASSSSGTGGHEQY
TRBJ2-1 | TRBV6-5 | ASSLTGGYNEQF
TRBJ1-5 | TRBV19 | ASSGDRNQPQH
TRBJ2-5 | TRBV4-1 | ASSGGAGYSETQY
TRBJ1-2 | TRBV5-6 | ASSPIDLIANYGYT
TRBJ2-1 | TRBV30 | AWSGGGARGEQF
TRBJ1-2 | TRBV14 | ASSQNIYGYT
TRBJ1-6 | TRBV15 | ATSRDWGNNSPLH
TRBJ1-2 | TRBV28 | ASRETGFNYGYT
TRBJ2-4 | TRBV5-1 | ASSENTGGKDIQY
TRBJ1-1 | TRBV7-6 | ASSNKAF
TRBJ1-1 | TRBV11-2 | ASSLTPGEATEAF
TRBJ1-5 | TRBV2 | ASRYQGAAGQPQH
TRBJ2-5 | TRBV18 | ASSPLLAGGQETQY
TRBJ1-2 | TRBV7-2 | ASSYSGGYT
TRBJ2-2 | TRBV5-1 | ASSLEGGTGELF
TRBJ1-1 | TRBV7-9 | AKKPPGAMNTEAF
TRBJ1-2 | TRBV12-5 | ASGILTGSYGYT
TRBJ2-3 | TRBV9 | ASSVPEVSTDTQY
TRBJ2-5 | TRBV6-9 | ASRVPSQVRTQY
TRBJ1-5 | TRBV10-3 | AISELGQGSQPQH
TRBJ2-6 | TRBV5-6 | ASSLGGQGFSGANVLT
TRBJ1-1 | TRBV5-1 | ASSSLRGQRTEAF
TRBJ1-3 | TRBV10-3 | AIMGQLSGNTIY
TRBJ1-6 | TRBV27 | NRGGYNSPLH
TRBJ1-1 | TRBV7-9 | ASTAGKWNTEAF
TRBJ2-1 | TRBV5-1 | ASSQGLAANNEQF
TRBJ2-1 | TRBV10-3 | AISESLEFYNEQF
TRBJ2-5 | TRBV6-1 | ASSTGTGTYNQY
TRBJ1-1 | TRBV10-3 | AISEPDRGRPSTEAF
TRBJ2-1 | TRBV7-3 | ASSLSGANEQF
TRBJ2-7 | TRBV19 | ASSPRTSDEQY
TRBJ2-3 | TRBV6-5 | ASSSAGAITDTQY
TRBJ1-4 | TRBV2 | ASSELDRGSEKLF
TRBJ1-4 | TRBV4-1 | ASSQGQGFNEKLF
TRBJ1-2 | TRBV29-1 | SVGTGTGYGYT
TRBJ1-1 | TRBV20-1 | SASLRDEAF
TRBJ1-5 | TRBV5-1 | ASSLVGGNQPQH
TRBJ1-5 | TRBV5-8 | ASSLGWNSNQPQH
TRBJ2-5 | TRBV2 | ASSPDRGRVETQY
TRBJ1-2 | TRBV10-3 | AISEPGFPYT
TRBJ1-5 | TRBV7-8 | ASSQDWGTGSNQPQH
TRBJ1-2 | TRBV7-9 | ASSHGQGNYGYT
TRBJ2-1 | TRBV6-1 | ASTGTSVYNEQF
TRBJ1-3 | TRBV9 | ASSLMGQGGNTIY
TRBJ1-4 | TRBV19 | ASTKGQGKKLF
TRBJ1-1 | TRBV19 | ASSIPGNAEAF